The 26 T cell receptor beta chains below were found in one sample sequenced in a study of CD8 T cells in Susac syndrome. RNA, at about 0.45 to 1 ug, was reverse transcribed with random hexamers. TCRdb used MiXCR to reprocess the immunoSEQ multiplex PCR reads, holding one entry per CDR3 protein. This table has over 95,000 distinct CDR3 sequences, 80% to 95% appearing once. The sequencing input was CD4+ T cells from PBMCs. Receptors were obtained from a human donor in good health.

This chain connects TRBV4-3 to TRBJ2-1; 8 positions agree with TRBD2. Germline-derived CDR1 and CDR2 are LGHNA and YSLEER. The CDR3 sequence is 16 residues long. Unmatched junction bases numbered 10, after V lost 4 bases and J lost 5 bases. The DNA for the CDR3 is TGCGCCAGCAGCCGAAAACTAGCGGTAACGGACAATGAGCAGTTCTTC. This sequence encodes CASSRKLAVTDNEQFF.

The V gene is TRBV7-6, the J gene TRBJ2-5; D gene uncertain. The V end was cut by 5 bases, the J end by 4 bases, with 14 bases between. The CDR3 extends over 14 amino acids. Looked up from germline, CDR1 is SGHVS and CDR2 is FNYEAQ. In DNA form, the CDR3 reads TGTGCCAGCAGCCCTCGCCGGCCACCAGAGACCCAGTACTTC. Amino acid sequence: CASSPRRPPETQYF.

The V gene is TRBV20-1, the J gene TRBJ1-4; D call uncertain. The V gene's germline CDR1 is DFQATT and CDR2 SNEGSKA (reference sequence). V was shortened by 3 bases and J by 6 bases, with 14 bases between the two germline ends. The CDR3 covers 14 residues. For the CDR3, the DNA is TGCAGTGCTAGTTCGGGGTCGGGATATGAAAAACTGTTTTTT. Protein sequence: CSASSGSGYEKLFF.

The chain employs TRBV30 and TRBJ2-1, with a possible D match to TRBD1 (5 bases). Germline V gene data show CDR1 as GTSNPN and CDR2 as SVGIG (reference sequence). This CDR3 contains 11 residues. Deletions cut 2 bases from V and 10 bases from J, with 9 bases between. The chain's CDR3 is CAWSYQGEQFF. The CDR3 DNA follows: TGTGCCTGGAGTTATCAGGGAGAGCAGTTCTTC.

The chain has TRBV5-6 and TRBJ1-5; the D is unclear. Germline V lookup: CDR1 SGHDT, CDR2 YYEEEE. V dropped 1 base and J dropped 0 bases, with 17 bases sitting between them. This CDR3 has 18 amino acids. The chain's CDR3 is CASSLPHSTAYSNQPQHF. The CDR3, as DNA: TGTGCCAGCAGCTTGCCTCACAGTACCGCTTATAGCAATCAGCCCCAGCATTTT.

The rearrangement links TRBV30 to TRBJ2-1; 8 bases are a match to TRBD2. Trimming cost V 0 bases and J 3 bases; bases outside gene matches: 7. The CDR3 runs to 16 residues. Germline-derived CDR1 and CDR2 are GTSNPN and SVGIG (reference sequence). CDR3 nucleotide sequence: TGTGCCTGGAGTGTAATTAGAACTAGCGGCTACAATGAGCAGTTCTTC. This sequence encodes CAWSVIRTSGYNEQFF.

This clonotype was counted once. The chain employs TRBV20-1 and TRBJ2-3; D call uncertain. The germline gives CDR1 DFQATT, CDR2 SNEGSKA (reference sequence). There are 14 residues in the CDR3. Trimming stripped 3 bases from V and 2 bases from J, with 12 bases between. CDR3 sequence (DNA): TGCAGTGCTAGCTCCCAGGCGAACACAGATACGCAGTATTTT. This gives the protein CSASSQANTDTQYF.

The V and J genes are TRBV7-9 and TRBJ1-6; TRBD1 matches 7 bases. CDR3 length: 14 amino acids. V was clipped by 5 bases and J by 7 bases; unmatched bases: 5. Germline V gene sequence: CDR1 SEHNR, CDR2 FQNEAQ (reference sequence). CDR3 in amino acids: CASSPPGQNSPLHF. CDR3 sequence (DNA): TGTGCCAGCAGCCCCCCGGGACAGAATTCACCCCTCCACTTT.

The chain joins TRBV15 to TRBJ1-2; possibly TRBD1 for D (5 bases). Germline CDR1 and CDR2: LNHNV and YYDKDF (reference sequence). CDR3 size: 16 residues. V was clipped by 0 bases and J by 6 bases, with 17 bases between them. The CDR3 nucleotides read TGTGCCACCAGCAGAGATCGAGGAAGAGCGGGGCATGGCTACACCTTC. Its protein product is CATSRDRGRAGHGYTF.

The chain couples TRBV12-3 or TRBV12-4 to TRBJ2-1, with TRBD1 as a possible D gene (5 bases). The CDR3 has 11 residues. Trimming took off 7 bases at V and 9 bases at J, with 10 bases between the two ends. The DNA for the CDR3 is TGTGCCAGCACAGGGATCGGTGAGCAGTTCTTC. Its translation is CASTGIGEQFF.

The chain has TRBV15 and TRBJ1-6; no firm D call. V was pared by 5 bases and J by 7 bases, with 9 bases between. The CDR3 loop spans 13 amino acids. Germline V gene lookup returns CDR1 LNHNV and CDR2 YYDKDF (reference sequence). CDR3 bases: TGTGCCACCAGCCGCGGGCGGAATTCACCCCTCCACTTT. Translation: CATSRGRNSPLHF.

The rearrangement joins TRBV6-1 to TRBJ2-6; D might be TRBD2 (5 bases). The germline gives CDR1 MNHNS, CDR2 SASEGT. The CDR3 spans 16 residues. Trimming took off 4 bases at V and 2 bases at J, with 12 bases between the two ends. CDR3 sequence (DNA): TGTGCCAGCAGTGTGGTAGCGTTGGCTGGGGCCAACGTCCTGACTTTC. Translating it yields CASSVVALAGANVLTF.

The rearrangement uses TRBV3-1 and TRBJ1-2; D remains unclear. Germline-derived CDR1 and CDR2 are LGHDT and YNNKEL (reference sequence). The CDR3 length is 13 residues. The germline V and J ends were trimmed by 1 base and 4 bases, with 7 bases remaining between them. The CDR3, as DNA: TGTGCCAGCAGCCAAGGCCTAGTCTATGGCTACACCTTC. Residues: CASSQGLVYGYTF.

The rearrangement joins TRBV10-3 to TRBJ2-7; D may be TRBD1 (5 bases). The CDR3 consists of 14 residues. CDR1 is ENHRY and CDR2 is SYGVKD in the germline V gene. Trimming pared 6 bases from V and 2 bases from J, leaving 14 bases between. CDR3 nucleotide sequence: TGTGCCATCAGGACCACAGGACACCCCTACGAGCAGTACTTC. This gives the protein CAIRTTGHPYEQYF.

Here the CDR3 reads CASSYRTSGIGEQYF. The CDR3 DNA follows: TGTGCCAGCAGTTACCGGACTAGCGGGATCGGCGAGCAGTACTTC. The V and J genes are TRBV6-5 and TRBJ2-7; the match to TRBD2 covers 12 bases. The CDR3 loop spans 15 amino acids. Germline loops: CDR1 MNHEY, CDR2 SVGAGI. With 2 bases clipped from V and 6 bases from J, the junction kept 5 bases outside the gene matches.

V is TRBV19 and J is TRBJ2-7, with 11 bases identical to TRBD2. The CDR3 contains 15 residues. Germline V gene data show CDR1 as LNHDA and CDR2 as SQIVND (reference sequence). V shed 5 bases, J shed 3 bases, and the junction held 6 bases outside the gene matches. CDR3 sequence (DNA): TGTGCCAGTAGTGCTCCGGGACTAGCGGTCTACGAGCAGTACTTC. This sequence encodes CASSAPGLAVYEQYF.

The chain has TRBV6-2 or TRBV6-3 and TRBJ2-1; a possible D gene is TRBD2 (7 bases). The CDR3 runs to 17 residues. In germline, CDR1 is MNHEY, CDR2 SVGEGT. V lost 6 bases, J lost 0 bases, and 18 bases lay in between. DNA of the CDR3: TGTGCCAGCAGCCCTATCGCGGGGGCAGTCTCCTACAATGAGCAGTTCTTC. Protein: CASSPIAGAVSYNEQFF.

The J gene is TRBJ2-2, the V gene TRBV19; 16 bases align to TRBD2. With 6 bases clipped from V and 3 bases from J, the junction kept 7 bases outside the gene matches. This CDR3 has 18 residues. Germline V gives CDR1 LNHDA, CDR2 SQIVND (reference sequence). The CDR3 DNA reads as TGTGCCAGTAGGCCTCCGGGACTAGCGGGGGGGCACACCGGGGAGCTGTTTTTT. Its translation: CASRPPGLAGGHTGELFF.

The CDR3: CASSSGGGADTQYF. The CDR3 bases are TGTGCCAGCAGCTCCGGGGGGGGAGCGGATACGCAGTATTTT. The chain joins TRBV7-3 to TRBJ2-3; the match to TRBD2 covers 8 bases. The germline CDR1 and CDR2 sequences are SGHTA and FQGTGA. The CDR3 consists of 14 residues. Trimming removed 4 bases from V and 6 bases from J; junction bases left unmatched: 6. Full variable domain (rest looked up from reference TRBV7-3 and TRBJ2-3): GAGVSQTPSNKVTEKGKYVELRCDPISGHTALYWYRQSLGQGPEFLIYFQGTGAADDSGLPNDRFFAVRPEGSVSTLKIQRTERGDSAVYLCASSSGGGADTQYFGPGTRLTVL.

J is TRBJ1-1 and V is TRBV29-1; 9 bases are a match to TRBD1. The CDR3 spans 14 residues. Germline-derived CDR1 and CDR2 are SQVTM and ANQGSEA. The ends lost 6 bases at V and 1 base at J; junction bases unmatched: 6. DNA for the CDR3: TGCAGCGTCAGTATACAGGGGGCGAACACTGAAGCTTTCTTT. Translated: CSVSIQGANTEAFF.

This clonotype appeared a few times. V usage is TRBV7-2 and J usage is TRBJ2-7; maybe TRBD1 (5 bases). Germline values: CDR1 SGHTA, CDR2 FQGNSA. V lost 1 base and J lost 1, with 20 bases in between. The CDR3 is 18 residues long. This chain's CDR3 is CASSLVALRATGSYEQYF. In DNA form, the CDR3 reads TGTGCCAGCAGCTTAGTGGCCCTCCGGGCTACAGGTTCCTACGAGCAGTACTTC.

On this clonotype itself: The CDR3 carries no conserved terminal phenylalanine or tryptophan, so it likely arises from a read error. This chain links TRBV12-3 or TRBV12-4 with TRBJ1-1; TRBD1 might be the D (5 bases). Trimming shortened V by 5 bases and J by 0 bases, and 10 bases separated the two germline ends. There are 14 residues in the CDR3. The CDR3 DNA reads TGTGCCAGCAGTCACGGGGGATTGAACACTGAAGCTTTCTCT. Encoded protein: CASSHGGLNTEAFS.

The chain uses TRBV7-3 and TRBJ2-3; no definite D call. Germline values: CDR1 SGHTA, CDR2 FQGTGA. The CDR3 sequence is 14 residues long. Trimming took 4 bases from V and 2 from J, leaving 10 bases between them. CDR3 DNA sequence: TGTGCCAGCAGCTACCTACCTAACACAGATACGCAGTATTTT. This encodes CASSYLPNTDTQYF. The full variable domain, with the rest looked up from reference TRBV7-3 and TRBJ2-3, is GAGVSQTPSNKVTEKGKYVELRCDPISGHTALYWYRQSLGQGPEFLIYFQGTGAADDSGLPNDRFFAVRPEGSVSTLKIQRTERGDSAVYLCASSYLPNTDTQYFGPGTRLTVL.

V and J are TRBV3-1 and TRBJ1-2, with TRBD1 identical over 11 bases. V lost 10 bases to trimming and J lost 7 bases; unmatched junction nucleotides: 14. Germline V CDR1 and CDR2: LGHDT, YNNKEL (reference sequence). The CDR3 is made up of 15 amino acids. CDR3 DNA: TGTGCCACTGGGACCGCCGGGACAGGGGGGAGTGGCTACACCTTC. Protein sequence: CATGTAGTGGSGYTF.

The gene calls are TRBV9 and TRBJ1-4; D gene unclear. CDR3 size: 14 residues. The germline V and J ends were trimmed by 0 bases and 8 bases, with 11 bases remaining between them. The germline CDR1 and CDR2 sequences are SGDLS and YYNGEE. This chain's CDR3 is CASSVGGSQEKLFF. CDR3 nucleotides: TGTGCCAGCAGCGTAGGGGGTAGCCAAGAAAAACTGTTTTTT. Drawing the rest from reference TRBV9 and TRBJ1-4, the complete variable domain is DSGVTQTPKHLITATGQRVTLRCSPRSGDLSVYWYQQSLDQGLQFLIQYYNGEERAKGNILERFSAQQFPDLHSELNLSSLELGDSALYFCASSVGGSQEKLFFGSGTQLSVL.

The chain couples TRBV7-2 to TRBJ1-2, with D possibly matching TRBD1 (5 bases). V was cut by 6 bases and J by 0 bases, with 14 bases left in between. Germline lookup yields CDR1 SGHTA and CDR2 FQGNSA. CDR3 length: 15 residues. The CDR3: CASSLDRSPNYGYTF. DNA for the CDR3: TGTGCCAGCAGTCTCGACAGAAGTCCTAACTATGGCTACACCTTC.